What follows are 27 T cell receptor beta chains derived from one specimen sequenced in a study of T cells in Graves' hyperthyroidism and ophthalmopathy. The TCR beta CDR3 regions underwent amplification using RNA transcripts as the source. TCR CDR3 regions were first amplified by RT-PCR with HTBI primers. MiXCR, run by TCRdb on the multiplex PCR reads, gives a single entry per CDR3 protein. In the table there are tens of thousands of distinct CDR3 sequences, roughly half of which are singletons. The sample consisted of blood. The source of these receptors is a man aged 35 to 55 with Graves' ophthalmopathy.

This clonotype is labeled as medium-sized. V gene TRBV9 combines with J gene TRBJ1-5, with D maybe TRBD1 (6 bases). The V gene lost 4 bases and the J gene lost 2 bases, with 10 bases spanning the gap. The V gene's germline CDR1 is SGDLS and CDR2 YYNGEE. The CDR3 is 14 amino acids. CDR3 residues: CASSSTGGNQPQHF. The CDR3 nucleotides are TGTGCCAGCAGCTCGACAGGAGGCAATCAGCCCCAGCATTTT.

The CDR3 reads CASSAASGPSYNEQFF. CDR3 nucleotides: TGTGCCAGCAGCGCAGCTAGCGGGCCCTCCTACAATGAGCAGTTCTTC. This chain connects TRBV7-9 to TRBJ2-1; 8 bases are a match to TRBD2. The J segment lost 0 bases and the V segment lost 5 bases, leaving 6 bases of the junction unmatched. Germline V gene lookup returns CDR1 SEHNR and CDR2 FQNEAQ (reference sequence). The CDR3 loop spans 16 amino acids.

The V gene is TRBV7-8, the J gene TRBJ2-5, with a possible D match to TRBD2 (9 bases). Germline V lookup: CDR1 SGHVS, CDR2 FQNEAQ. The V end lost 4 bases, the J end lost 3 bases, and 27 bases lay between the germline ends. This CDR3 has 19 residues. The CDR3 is CASSSRQGLDLAGKETQYF. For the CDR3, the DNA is TGTGCCAGCAGCTCAAGACAGGGGTTGGATCTAGCGGGAAAAGAGACCCAGTACTTC.

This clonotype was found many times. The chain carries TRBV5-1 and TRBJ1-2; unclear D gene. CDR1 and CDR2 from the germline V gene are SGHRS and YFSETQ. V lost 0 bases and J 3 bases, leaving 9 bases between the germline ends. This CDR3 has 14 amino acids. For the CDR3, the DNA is TGCGCCAGCAGCTTGGGTCCGGCCGACTATGGCTACACCTTC. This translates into CASSLGPADYGYTF. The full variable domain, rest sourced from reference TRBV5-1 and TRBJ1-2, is KAGVTQTPRYLIKTRGQQVTLSCSPISGHRSVSWYQQTPGQGLQFLFEYFSETQRNKGNFPGRFSGRQFSNSRSEMNVSTLELGDSALYLCASSLGPADYGYTFGSGTRLTVV.

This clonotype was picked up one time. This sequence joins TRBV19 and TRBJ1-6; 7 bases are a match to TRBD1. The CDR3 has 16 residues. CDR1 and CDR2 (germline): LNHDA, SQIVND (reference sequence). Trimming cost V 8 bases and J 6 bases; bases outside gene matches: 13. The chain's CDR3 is CASRASGTEGNSPLHF. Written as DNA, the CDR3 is TGTGCCAGTCGGGCTAGCGGGACAGAGGGTAATTCACCCCTCCACTTT.

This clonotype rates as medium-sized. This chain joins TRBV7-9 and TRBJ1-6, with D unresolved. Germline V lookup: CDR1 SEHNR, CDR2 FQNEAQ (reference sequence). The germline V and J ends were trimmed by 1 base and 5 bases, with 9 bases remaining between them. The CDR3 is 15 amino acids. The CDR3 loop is CASSLGPGDNSPLHF. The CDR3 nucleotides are TGTGCCAGCAGCTTAGGTCCCGGGGATAATTCACCCCTCCACTTT.

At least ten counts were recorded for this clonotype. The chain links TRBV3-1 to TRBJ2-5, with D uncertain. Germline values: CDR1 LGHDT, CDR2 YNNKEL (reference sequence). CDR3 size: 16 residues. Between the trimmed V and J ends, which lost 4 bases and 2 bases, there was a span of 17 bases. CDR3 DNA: TGTGCCAGCAGCCCCCCCGGTAGACACTTACAAGAGACCCAGTACTTC. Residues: CASSPPGRHLQETQYF.

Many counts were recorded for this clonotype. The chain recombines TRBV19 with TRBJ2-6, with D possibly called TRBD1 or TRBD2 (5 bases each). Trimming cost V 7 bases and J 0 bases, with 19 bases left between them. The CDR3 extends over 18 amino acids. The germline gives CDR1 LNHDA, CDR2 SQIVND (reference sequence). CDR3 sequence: CASTESGTADSGANVLTF. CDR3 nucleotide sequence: TGTGCCAGTACCGAATCCGGGACGGCCGACTCTGGGGCCAACGTCCTGACTTTC.

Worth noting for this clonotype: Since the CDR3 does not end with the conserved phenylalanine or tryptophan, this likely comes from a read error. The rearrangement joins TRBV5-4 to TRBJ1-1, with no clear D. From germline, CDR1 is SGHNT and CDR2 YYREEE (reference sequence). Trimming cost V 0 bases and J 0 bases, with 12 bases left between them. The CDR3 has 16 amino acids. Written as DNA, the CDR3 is TGTGCCAGCAGCTTGGCTTTCGGCAACATGAACACTGAAGCTTTCCCT. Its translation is CASSLAFGNMNTEAFP.

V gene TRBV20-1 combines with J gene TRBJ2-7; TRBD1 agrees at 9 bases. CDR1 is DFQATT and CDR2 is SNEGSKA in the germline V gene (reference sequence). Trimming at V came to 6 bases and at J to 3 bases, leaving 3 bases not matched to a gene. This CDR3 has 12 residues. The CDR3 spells CSAMDRGYEQYF. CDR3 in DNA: TGCAGTGCCATGGACAGGGGCTACGAGCAGTACTTC.

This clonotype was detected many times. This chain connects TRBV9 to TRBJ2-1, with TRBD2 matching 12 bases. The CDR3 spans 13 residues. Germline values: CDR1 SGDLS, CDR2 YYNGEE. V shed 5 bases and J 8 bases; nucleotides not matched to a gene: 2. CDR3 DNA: TGTGCCAGCAGGCCTAGCGGGAGGGATGAGCAGTTCTTC. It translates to CASRPSGRDEQFF.

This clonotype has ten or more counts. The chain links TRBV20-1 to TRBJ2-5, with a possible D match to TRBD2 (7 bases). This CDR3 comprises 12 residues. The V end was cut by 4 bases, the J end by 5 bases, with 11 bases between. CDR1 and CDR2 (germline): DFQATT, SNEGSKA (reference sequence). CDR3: CSAKGGEETQYF. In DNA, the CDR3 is TGCAGTGCTAAAGGGGGGGAGGAGACCCAGTACTTC.

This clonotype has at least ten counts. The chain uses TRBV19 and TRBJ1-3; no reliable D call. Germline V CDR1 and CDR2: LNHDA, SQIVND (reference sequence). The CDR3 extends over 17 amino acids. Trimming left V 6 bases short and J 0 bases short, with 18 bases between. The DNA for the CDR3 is TGTGCCAGTAGCCGAGACGGACGAAGTCTCTCTGGAAACACCATATATTTT. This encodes CASSRDGRSLSGNTIYF. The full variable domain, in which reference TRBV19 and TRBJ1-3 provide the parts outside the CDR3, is DGGITQSPKYLFRKEGQNVTLSCEQNLNHDAMYWYRQDPGQGLRLIYYSQIVNDFQKGDIAEGYSVSREKKESFPLTVTSAQKNPTAFYLCASSRDGRSLSGNTIYFGEGSWLTVV.

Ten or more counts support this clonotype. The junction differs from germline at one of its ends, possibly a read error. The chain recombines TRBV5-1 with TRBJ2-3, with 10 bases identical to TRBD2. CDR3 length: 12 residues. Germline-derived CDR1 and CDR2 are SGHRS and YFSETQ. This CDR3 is CASSLDVGLASF. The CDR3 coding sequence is TGCGCCAGCAGCTTGGATGTGGGACTAGCGTCTTTT.

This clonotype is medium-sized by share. CDR3 in DNA: TGTGCCATCAGCCTTGGGACAGGGGGTCCCCTCCACTTT. Translating it yields CAISLGTGGPLHF. The chain joins TRBV10-3 to TRBJ1-6, with 11 positions matching TRBD1. CDR1 and CDR2 (germline): ENHRY, SYGVKD. The length of the CDR3 is 13 residues. With 6 bases clipped from V and 13 bases from J, the junction kept 5 bases outside the gene matches.

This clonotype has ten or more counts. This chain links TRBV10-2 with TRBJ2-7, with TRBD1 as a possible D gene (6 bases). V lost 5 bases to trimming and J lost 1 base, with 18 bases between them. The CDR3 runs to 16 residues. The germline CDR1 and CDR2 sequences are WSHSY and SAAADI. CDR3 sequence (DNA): TGCGCCAGCAGTCCTCAGGGCAGGGGATCTTCCTACGAGCAGTACTTC. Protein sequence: CASSPQGRGSSYEQYF.

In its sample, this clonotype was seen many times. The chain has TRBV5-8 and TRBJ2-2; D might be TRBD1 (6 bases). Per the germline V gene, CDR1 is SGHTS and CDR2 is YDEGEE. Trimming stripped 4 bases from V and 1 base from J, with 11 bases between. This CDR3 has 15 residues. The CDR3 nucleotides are TGTGCCAGCAGCCCGGGACACCTGAACACCGGGGAGCTGTTTTTT. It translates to CASSPGHLNTGELFF.

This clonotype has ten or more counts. The CDR3 DNA sequence: TGTGCCAGCAGCTCCCGGTCTCGCACAATCGGCACTGAAGCTTTCTTT. This translates into CASSSRSRTIGTEAFF. The chain uses TRBV11-2 and TRBJ1-1, with D hard to call. V was shortened by 4 bases and J by 4 bases, with 19 bases between the two germline ends. The germline gives CDR1 SGHAT, CDR2 FQNNGV. The CDR3 consists of 16 residues.

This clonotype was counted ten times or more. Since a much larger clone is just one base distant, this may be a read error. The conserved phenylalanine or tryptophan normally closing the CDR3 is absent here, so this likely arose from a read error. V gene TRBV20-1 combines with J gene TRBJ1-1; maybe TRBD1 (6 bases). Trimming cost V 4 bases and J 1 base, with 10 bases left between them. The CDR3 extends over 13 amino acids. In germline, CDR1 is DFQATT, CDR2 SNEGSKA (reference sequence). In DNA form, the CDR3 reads TGCAGTGCTATGAGACAGGAGAACACTGAAGCTTTCCTT. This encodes CSAMRQENTEAFL.

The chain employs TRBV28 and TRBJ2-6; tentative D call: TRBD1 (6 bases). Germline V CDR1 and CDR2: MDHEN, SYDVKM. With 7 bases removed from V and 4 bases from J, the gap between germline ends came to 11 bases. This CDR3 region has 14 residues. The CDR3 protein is CASKIGTGANVLTF. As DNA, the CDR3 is TGTGCCAGCAAGATCGGGACAGGGGCCAACGTCCTGACTTTC. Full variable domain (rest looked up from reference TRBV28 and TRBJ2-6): DVKVTQSSRYLVKRTGEKVFLECVQDMDHENMFWYRQDPGLGLRLIYFSYDVKMKEKGDIPEGYSVSREKKERFSLILESASTNQTSMYLCASKIGTGANVLTFGAGSRLTVL.

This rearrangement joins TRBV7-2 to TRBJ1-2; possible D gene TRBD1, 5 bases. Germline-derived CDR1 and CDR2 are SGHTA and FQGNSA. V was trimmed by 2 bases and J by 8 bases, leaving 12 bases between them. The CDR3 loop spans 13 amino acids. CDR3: CASSLSQDIGYTF. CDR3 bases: TGTGCCAGCAGCTTAAGTCAGGACATCGGCTACACCTTC.

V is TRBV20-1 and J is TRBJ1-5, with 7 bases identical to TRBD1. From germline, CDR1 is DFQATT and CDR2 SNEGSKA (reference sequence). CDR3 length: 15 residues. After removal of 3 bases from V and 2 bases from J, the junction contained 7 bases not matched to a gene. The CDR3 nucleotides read TGCAGTGCTAGTCAAAACAGGGGAGGCAATCAGCCCCAGCATTTT. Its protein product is CSASQNRGGNQPQHF.

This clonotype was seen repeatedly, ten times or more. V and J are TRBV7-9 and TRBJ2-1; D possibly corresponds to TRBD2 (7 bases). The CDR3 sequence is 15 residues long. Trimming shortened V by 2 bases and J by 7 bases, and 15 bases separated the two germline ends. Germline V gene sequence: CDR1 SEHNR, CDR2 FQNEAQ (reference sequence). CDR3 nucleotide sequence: TGTGCCAGCAGCTTAATGGGGGGGGGCAGGAATGAGCAGTTCTTC. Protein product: CASSLMGGGRNEQFF.

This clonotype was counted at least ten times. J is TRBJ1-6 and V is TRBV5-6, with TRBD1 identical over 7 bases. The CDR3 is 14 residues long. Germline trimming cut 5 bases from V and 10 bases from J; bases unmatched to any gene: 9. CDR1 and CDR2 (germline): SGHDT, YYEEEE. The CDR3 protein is CASRITGERSPLHF. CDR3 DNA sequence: TGTGCCAGCAGGATTACAGGGGAAAGGTCACCCCTCCACTTT.

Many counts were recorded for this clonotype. CDR3 sequence (DNA): TGCAGTGCGGGACATGGGACTAGCGGGAGAGGGGAGCAGTTCTTC. Its translation: CSAGHGTSGRGEQFF. The genes are TRBV20-1 and TRBJ2-1; TRBD2 matches at 14 bases. V shed 6 bases and J 10 bases; nucleotides not matched to a gene: 11. The germline gives CDR1 DFQATT, CDR2 SNEGSKA (reference sequence). This CDR3 spans 15 amino acids.

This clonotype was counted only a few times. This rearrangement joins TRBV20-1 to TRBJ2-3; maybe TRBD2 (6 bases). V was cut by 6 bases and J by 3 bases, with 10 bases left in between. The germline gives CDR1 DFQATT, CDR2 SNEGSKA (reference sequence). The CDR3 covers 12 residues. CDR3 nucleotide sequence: TGCAGTGCCAGGAGGGAGACAGATACGCAGTATTTT. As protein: CSARRETDTQYF.

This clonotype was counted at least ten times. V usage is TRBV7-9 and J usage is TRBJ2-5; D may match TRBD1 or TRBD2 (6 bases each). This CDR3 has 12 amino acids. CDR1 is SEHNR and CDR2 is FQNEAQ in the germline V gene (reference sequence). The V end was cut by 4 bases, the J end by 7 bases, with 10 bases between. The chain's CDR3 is CASSSGAGTQYF. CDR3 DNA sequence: TGTGCCAGCAGCTCGGGGGCAGGGACCCAGTACTTC. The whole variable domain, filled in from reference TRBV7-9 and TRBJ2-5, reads DTGVSQNPRHKITKRGQNVTFRCDPISEHNRLYWYRQTLGQGPEFLTYFQNEAQLEKSRLLSDRFSAERPKGSFSTLEIQRTEQGDSAMYLCASSSGAGTQYFGPGTRLLVL.